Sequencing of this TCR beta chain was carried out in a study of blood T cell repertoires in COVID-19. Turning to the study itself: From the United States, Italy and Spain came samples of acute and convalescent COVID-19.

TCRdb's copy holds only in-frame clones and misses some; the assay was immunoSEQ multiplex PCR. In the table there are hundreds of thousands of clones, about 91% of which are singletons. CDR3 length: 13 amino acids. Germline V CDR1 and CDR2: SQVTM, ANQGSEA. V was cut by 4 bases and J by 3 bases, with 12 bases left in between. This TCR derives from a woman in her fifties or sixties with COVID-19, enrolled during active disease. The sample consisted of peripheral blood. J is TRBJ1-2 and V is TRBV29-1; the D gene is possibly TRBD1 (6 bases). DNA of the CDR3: TGCAGCGTTGCTAATACAGGGTACTATGGCTACACCTTC. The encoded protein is CSVANTGYYGYTF.